In this sample, the clone carrying this T cell receptor beta chain turned up once. V shed 6 bases, J shed 8 bases, and the junction held 14 bases outside the gene matches. CDR1 is LNHDA and CDR2 is SQIVND in the germline V gene (reference sequence). This CDR3 contains 16 residues. The record originates from a study of blood T cell repertoires in COVID-19. Study context: T cells, B-cell-depleted T cells, or PBMCs supplied cDNA or gDNA.

The repertoire was sequenced with immunoSEQ multiplex PCR; TCRdb's copy has only in-frame clones and lacks some. The data show tens of thousands of clones, 80% to 90% seen once. The sequence came from a woman older than 75 with active or convalescent COVID-19. This sequence joins TRBV19 and TRBJ1-2; 11 nucleotides match TRBD1. What was sequenced was peripheral blood. The CDR3 reads CASRRLRTGGRGGYTF. CDR3 in DNA: TGTGCCAGTAGGCGCCTTCGGACAGGGGGCCGTGGAGGCTACACCTTC.